What follows are 24 T cell receptor beta chains derived from one specimen sequenced in a study of lymphopenia after photon versus proton radiotherapy. This table comes from immunoSEQ multiplex PCR, and its TCRdb copy is limited to in-frame clones, with some not included. Of approximately 30,000 clones listed, 81% are singletons. The sequencing here drew on peripheral blood, taken from a patient treated with photon-based radiotherapy. These receptors came from a man in his fifties or sixties with gastric cancer.

The rearrangement joins TRBV9 to TRBJ2-5; D gene ambiguous. The V and J ends lost 0 bases and 3 bases respectively, with 3 bases between them. Germline V CDR1 and CDR2: SGDLS, YYNGEE. There are 12 residues in the CDR3. The CDR3 region is CASSVGEETQYF. DNA of the CDR3: TGTGCCAGCAGCGTAGGGGAAGAGACCCAGTACTTC.

This chain connects TRBV20-1 to TRBJ2-4, with TRBD2 matching 8 bases. The V gene end was trimmed by 6 bases and the J gene end by 16 bases; junction bases not matched to a gene: 11. Per the germline V gene, CDR1 is DFQATT and CDR2 is SNEGSKA (reference sequence). This CDR3 region has 11 residues. CDR3 amino acids: CSATTGGLVYF. In DNA form, the CDR3 reads TGCAGTGCCACGACGGGGGGACTAGTCTACTTC.

The chain carries TRBV20-1 and TRBJ1-2, with D hard to call. The CDR3 length is 11 residues. Germline V gene lookup returns CDR1 DFQATT and CDR2 SNEGSKA (reference sequence). Trimming took 6 bases from V and 7 from J, leaving 12 bases between them. The CDR3 sequence is CSASSGVGYTF. The CDR3 DNA is TGCAGTGCCTCATCTGGGGTTGGCTACACCTTC.

The chain recombines TRBV10-2 with TRBJ1-2; 8 nucleotides agree with TRBD1. The trim removed 4 bases at V and 6 bases at J, leaving 7 bases unmatched. The CDR3 totals 14 residues. Looked up from germline, CDR1 is WSHSY and CDR2 is SAAADI. DNA of the CDR3: TGCGCCAGCAGTGGGACCCAGGGGGCAAATGGCTACACCTTC. Translation: CASSGTQGANGYTF.

The chain couples TRBV14 to TRBJ1-4; 8 bases agree with TRBD1. Germline V gives CDR1 SGHDN, CDR2 FVKESK. Trimming took 4 bases from V and 8 from J; bases not matched to a gene: 9. This CDR3 has 15 amino acids. CDR3 region: CASSPTGATREKLFF. CDR3 in DNA: TGTGCCAGCAGCCCGACAGGGGCCACGAGAGAAAAACTGTTTTTT.

This chain joins TRBV7-9 and TRBJ2-7, with 8 bases matching TRBD2. This CDR3 has 15 residues. Germline V CDR1 and CDR2: SEHNR, FQNEAQ (reference sequence). CDR3 in amino acids: CASSFWRGVSHEQYV. As DNA, the CDR3 is TGTGCCAGCAGCTTTTGGCGGGGGGTCTCCCACGAGCAGTACGTC.

This CDR3 reads CASSQDPGNSRNQPQHF. CDR3 sequence (DNA): TGCGCCAGCAGCCAAGACCCAGGGAATAGTCGCAATCAGCCCCAGCATTTT. J is TRBJ1-5 and V is TRBV4-1; D is possibly TRBD1 (5 bases). V was cut by 0 bases and J by 2 bases, with 14 bases left in between. Germline-derived CDR1 and CDR2 are MGHRA and YSYEKL. The CDR3 has 17 residues.

The chain has TRBV7-3 and TRBJ2-2, with D hard to call. CDR1 and CDR2 (germline): SGHTA, FQGTGA. Trimming removed 4 bases at V and 0 bases at J, with 6 bases between. This CDR3 region has 14 residues. CDR3 region: CASSSLPNTGELFF. The CDR3 coding sequence is TGTGCCAGCAGCTCCCTCCCGAACACCGGGGAGCTGTTTTTT.

The chain recombines TRBV6-1 with TRBJ1-2; D unresolved. The germline CDR1 and CDR2 sequences are MNHNS and SASEGT. CDR3 length equals 13 residues. V gave up 7 bases and J gave up 8 bases, with 17 bases separating them. CDR3 bases: TGTGCCAGCATTAGGGAACATCCGGGAGGCTACACCTTC. Its protein product is CASIREHPGGYTF.

The gene calls are TRBV27 and TRBJ2-5; D is perhaps TRBD1 (5 bases). This CDR3 is 16 amino acids long. V lost 6 bases and J lost 9, with 26 bases in between. CDR1 and CDR2 from the germline V gene are MNHEY and SMNVEV (reference sequence). In DNA form, the CDR3 reads TGTGCCAGCAGCTCCGGGTTAGCAGGGATAGCTTCGGCCCAGTACTTC. Its translation is CASSSGLAGIASAQYF.

This chain links TRBV5-1 with TRBJ2-2, with 7 bases identical to TRBD1. J lost 6 bases, V lost 2 bases, and 7 bases had no gene match. There are 15 residues in the CDR3. The germline CDR1 and CDR2 sequences are SGHRS and YFSETQ. The CDR3 DNA is TGCGCCAGCAGCTTAGGACAGGTGTTGCCCGGGGAGCTGTTTTTT. This translates into CASSLGQVLPGELFF.

CDR3 DNA: TGTGCCAGCTCACCACCGAGCAGGCCCTACTACGAGCAGTACTTC. It codes for CASSPPSRPYYEQYF. The rearrangement joins TRBV18 to TRBJ2-7; D gene uncertain. Germline V gives CDR1 KGHSH, CDR2 LQKENI. V was pared by 0 bases and J by 3 bases, with 12 bases between. This CDR3 contains 15 residues.

The J gene is TRBJ1-6, the V gene TRBV4-1; unclear D gene. Trimming left V 0 bases short and J 0 bases short, with 12 bases between. The CDR3 loop spans 18 amino acids. Per germline, CDR1 MGHRA and CDR2 YSYEKL. CDR3 residues: CASSQDSGGSSYNSPLHF. CDR3 in DNA: TGCGCCAGCAGCCAAGATTCGGGCGGGAGCTCCTATAATTCACCCCTCCACTTT.

This clone occurred once. The chain is built from TRBV5-1 and TRBJ2-2; 10 bases are a match to TRBD1. Germline V gene sequence: CDR1 SGHRS, CDR2 YFSETQ. Unmatched junction bases numbered 1, after V lost 2 bases and J lost 0 bases. This CDR3 is built from 16 residues. In DNA form, the CDR3 reads TGCGCCAGCAGCTTTGGGACAGGGGCGAACACCGGGGAGCTGTTTTTT. This translates into CASSFGTGANTGELFF.

The chain has TRBV27 and TRBJ1-6; D is uncertain. This CDR3 has 12 amino acids. V was pared by 2 bases and J by 10 bases, with 6 bases between. The germline V gene has CDR1 MNHEY and CDR2 SMNVEV (reference sequence). CDR3: CASSLRESPLHF. DNA for the CDR3: TGTGCCAGCAGTTTAAGAGAGTCACCCCTCCACTTT.

The sample holds one count of this clone. The V gene is TRBV29-1, the J gene TRBJ2-2; 9 bases are a match to TRBD1. This CDR3 is built from 16 residues. J gave up 7 bases and V 6 bases, and 15 bases lay outside the gene matches. Germline V lookup: CDR1 SQVTM, CDR2 ANQGSEA. In nucleotides, the CDR3 is TGCAGCGTCTTACCGGGACAGGGCAAACACGGCGGGGAGCTGTTTTTT. This sequence encodes CSVLPGQGKHGGELFF.

The chain employs TRBV27 and TRBJ2-6; 7 bases match TRBD1. The CDR3 consists of 14 residues. Germline V gives CDR1 MNHEY, CDR2 SMNVEV (reference sequence). Losses at the gene ends were 6 bases for V and 1 base for J; bases not matched to a gene: 0. In DNA, the CDR3 is TGTGCCAGCAGGACAGGGTCTGGGGCCAACGTCCTGACTTTC. It is translated as CASRTGSGANVLTF.

This chain uses TRBV2 with TRBJ2-2; D uncertain. There are 12 residues in the CDR3. Germline CDR1 reads SNHLY; CDR2 reads FYNNEI. The ends were cut back, 6 bases at V and 5 bases at J, with 7 bases in the middle. The CDR3 nucleotides are TGTGCCAGCAGGGCGTGGACCGGGGAGCTGTTTTTT. Protein: CASRAWTGELFF.

This chain connects TRBV7-2 to TRBJ1-3; 8 bases are a match to TRBD1. Trimming took 2 bases from V and 3 from J; bases not matched to a gene: 6. The CDR3 loop spans 16 amino acids. Germline loops: CDR1 SGHTA, CDR2 FQGNSA. This CDR3 reads CASSLLPGGFGNTIYF. As DNA, the CDR3 is TGTGCCAGCAGCTTACTGCCAGGGGGCTTTGGAAACACCATATATTTT.

The chain employs TRBV10-2 and TRBJ2-2, with a possible D match to TRBD1 (6 bases). Between the trimmed V and J ends, which lost 3 bases and 1 base, there was a span of 9 bases. Germline loops: CDR1 WSHSY, CDR2 SAAADI. CDR3 length equals 15 residues. For the CDR3, the DNA is TGCGCCAGCAGTGAAGTAGGGGGGAACACCGGGGAGCTGTTTTTT. Its translation is CASSEVGGNTGELFF.

This clone has just one count. The chain recombines TRBV6-6 with TRBJ2-3, with unresolved D. Trimming removed 7 bases from V and 6 bases from J, with 17 bases in between. The CDR3 consists of 14 residues. In germline, CDR1 is MNHNY, CDR2 SVGAGI (reference sequence). In DNA, the CDR3 is TGTGCCAGCACTTTTAACCGGGCGCGGGATACGCAGTATTTT. Translated, it gives CASTFNRARDTQYF.

J is TRBJ1-6 and V is TRBV19; TRBD1 might be the D (6 bases). Germline values: CDR1 LNHDA, CDR2 SQIVND (reference sequence). The CDR3 covers 16 residues. V lost 5 bases and J 6 bases, leaving 17 bases between the germline ends. In DNA, the CDR3 is TGTGCCAGTAGTCCTACTAGGGACATTTTTAATTCACCCCTCCACTTT. As protein: CASSPTRDIFNSPLHF. The variable domain in full, with the rest retrieved from reference TRBV19 and TRBJ1-6, is DGGITQSPKYLFRKEGQNVTLSCEQNLNHDAMYWYRQDPGQGLRLIYYSQIVNDFQKGDIAEGYSVSREKKESFPLTVTSAQKNPTAFYLCASSPTRDIFNSPLHFGNGTRLTVT.

The rearrangement joins TRBV6-6 to TRBJ2-2; weak D call: TRBD2 (5 bases). CDR1 and CDR2 from the germline V gene are MNHNY and SVGAGI (reference sequence). The ends were cut back, 6 bases at V and 3 bases at J, with 11 bases in the middle. This CDR3 has 14 amino acids. The CDR3 sequence: CASSPQRDTGELFF. CDR3 bases: TGTGCCAGCAGCCCGCAGAGGGACACCGGGGAGCTGTTTTTT.

CDR3 DNA sequence: TGCAGCGTTGTACGAGGGGCGGTGCAGTTCTTC. Translation gives CSVVRGAVQFF. The rearrangement joins TRBV29-1 to TRBJ2-1; D is possibly TRBD1 or TRBD2 (5 bases each). Per the germline V gene, CDR1 is SQVTM and CDR2 is ANQGSEA. CDR3 size: 11 residues. Trimming removed 4 bases at V and 12 bases at J, with 13 bases between.